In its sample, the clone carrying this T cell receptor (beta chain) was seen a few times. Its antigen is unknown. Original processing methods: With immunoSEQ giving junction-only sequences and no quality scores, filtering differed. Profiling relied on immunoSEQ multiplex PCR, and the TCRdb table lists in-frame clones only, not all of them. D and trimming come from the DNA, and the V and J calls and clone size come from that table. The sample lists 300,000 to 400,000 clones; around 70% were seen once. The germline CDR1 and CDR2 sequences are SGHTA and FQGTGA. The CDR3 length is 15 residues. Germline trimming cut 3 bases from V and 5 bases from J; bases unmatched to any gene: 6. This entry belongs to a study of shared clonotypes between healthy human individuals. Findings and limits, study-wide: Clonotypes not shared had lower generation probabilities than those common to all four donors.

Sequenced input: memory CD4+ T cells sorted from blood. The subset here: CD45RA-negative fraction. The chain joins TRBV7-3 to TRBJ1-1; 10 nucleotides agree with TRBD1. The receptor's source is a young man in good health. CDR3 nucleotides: TGTGCCAGCAGCTTGCGCCTGGACAGGGGGACTGAAGCTTTCTTT. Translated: CASSLRLDRGTEAFF. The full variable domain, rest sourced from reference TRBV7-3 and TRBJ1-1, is GAGVSQTPSNKVTEKGKYVELRCDPISGHTALYWYRQSLGQGPEFLIYFQGTGAADDSGLPNDRFFAVRPEGSVSTLKIQRTERGDSAVYLCASSLRLDRGTEAFFGQGTRLTVV.